This is a list of T cell receptor beta chains from one sample in a study of blood T cell repertoires in COVID-19. Generated by immunoSEQ multiplex PCR, the TCRdb table keeps only in-frame clones and is missing some. The table records approximately 200,000 clones, about 82% of them present only once. Sequenced: peripheral blood. The receptor set was obtained from a young woman with acute or convalescent COVID-19. Each CDR3 is given with its conserved first and last residue. A D gene is named only where the DNA matches it firmly. Rows may omit the clone size; those that give it use once, few, many or a size class.

cdr3_nt	cdr3_aa	v_call	j_call	d_call	clone_size
TGTGCCAGCAGCTTAGGGGCGGGGTCTAGCACAGATACGCAGTATTTT	CASSLGAGSSTDTQYF	TRBV7-6	TRBJ2-3	-	-
TGTGCCAGCAAACTTATCCTAGCGGGAGTAAATGAGCAGTTCTTC	CASKLILAGVNEQFF	TRBV6-5	TRBJ2-1	TRBD2	once
TGTGCCAGCAGCTTAGTAGCGGGGGCGGCTGGAAACACCATATATTTT	CASSLVAGAAGNTIYF	TRBV7-2	TRBJ1-3	-	-
TGTGCCACCAGCTGGGGACAGGTCGCTAGCACAGATACGCAGTATTTT	CATSWGQVASTDTQYF	TRBV15	TRBJ2-3	TRBD1	-
TGTGCCAGCAGCTTATACAGGGATGGCTACACCTTC	CASSLYRDGYTF	TRBV7-9	TRBJ1-2	-	few
TGTGCCAGCAGCTTAGGGAGAAATAGCAATCAGCCCCAGCATTTT	CASSLGRNSNQPQHF	TRBV5-8	TRBJ1-5	-	few
TGTGCCAGTAGTATTCTGGGAGGCACTGAAGCTTTCTTT	CASSILGGTEAFF	TRBV19	TRBJ1-1	-	-
TGTGCCAGCAGTACGCTGGCCAACATGGGACAACCTGCAACTAATGAAAAACTGTTTTTT	CASSTLANMGQPATNEKLFF	TRBV6-2/TRBV6-3	TRBJ1-4	-	-
TGCGCCAGCATTGCCAGCGGGAGAGGGGAGACCCAGTACTTC	CASIASGRGETQYF	TRBV10-2	TRBJ2-5	TRBD2	-
TGTGCCAGCAGCTTGGGCCGAGGCGTTGCCGGGGAGCTGTTTTTT	CASSLGRGVAGELFF	TRBV5-4	TRBJ2-2	-	-
TGTGCCAGCACCATTGGGGCCAGCAATCAGCCCCAGCATTTT	CASTIGASNQPQHF	TRBV7-9	TRBJ1-5	-	-
TGTGCCACCAGAATGACAGGGGAGGACACTGAAGCTTTCTTT	CATRMTGEDTEAFF	TRBV24-1	TRBJ1-1	TRBD1	-
TGTGCCAGCTCACGCGACAGGGGATTTGAGACCCAGTACTTC	CASSRDRGFETQYF	TRBV18	TRBJ2-5	TRBD1	-
TGTGCCAGCAGCTTGTCTACTTTGACAGGGGGCTCCTACGAGCAGTACTTC	CASSLSTLTGGSYEQYF	TRBV5-5	TRBJ2-7	TRBD1	-
TGTGCCAGCAGTTACCACTATCAGACAGGGGAGGACACTGAAGCTTTCTTT	CASSYHYQTGEDTEAFF	TRBV6-8	TRBJ1-1	TRBD1	-
TGTGCCAGCAGCTTGATAACAGGCAATCAGCCCCAGCATTTT	CASSLITGNQPQHF	TRBV5-8	TRBJ1-5	-	-
TGTGCCAGTAGTATAGATGCCTACAGGGCTGGCACTGAAGCTTTCTTT	CASSIDAYRAGTEAFF	TRBV19	TRBJ1-1	-	-
TGTGCCAGTAGTCTGACGGGGGGGACGGCCCGGGGTGAAGCTTTCTTT	CASSLTGGTARGEAFF	TRBV19	TRBJ1-1	-	-
TGTGCCAGTAGTATCTCGTTCTTCTACGAGCAGTACTTC	CASSISFFYEQYF	TRBV19	TRBJ2-7	-	-
TGCGCCAGCAGTGTCAGGACAGGGGGCGCTGGGACTGAAGCTTTCTTT	CASSVRTGGAGTEAFF	TRBV10-1	TRBJ1-1	TRBD1	-
TGTGCCTGGAGCGAGACTAGCGGGGCCCCAAGCTCCTACAATGAGCAGTTCTTC	CAWSETSGAPSSYNEQFF	TRBV30	TRBJ2-1	TRBD2	-
TGTGCCAGCAGTTACACCCTCTCCTATAATTCACCCCTCCACTTT	CASSYTLSYNSPLHF	TRBV28	TRBJ1-6	-	-
TGTGCCAGCAGCCCCCGACTAGCGGGGCATGAGCAGTTCTTC	CASSPRLAGHEQFF	TRBV7-2	TRBJ2-1	TRBD2	-
TGCGCCAGCAGCGAACTCACCGGGGAGCTGTTTTTT	CASSELTGELFF	TRBV5-1	TRBJ2-2	-	-
TGCAGCGTGATGACAGGGCAGAACACTGAAGCTTTCTTT	CSVMTGQNTEAFF	TRBV29-1	TRBJ1-1	TRBD1	-
TGTGCCAGCAGTTTACGGGCTAGCGGGGGGGAAAATGAGCAGTTCTTC	CASSLRASGGENEQFF	TRBV27	TRBJ2-1	TRBD2	-
TGCGCCAGCAGCCCACTGGACCGGGACAGTTCACCCCTCCACTTT	CASSPLDRDSSPLHF	TRBV4-1	TRBJ1-6	TRBD1	-
TGTGCCACCTATCGGGGGAACTCCTATAATTCACCCCTCCACTTT	CATYRGNSYNSPLHF	TRBV28	TRBJ1-6	-	few
TGTGCCAGCATCGGGAGAGAAGTAGGAAATTCACCCCTCCACTTT	CASIGREVGNSPLHF	TRBV6-6	TRBJ1-6	-	-
TGCGCCAGCAGCCGAGACGGCGGGATGCCATACGAGCAGTACTTC	CASSRDGGMPYEQYF	TRBV4-1	TRBJ2-7	-	-
TGTGCCAGCAGCTTAGCTTCCTCGAAAAACATTCAGTACTTC	CASSLASSKNIQYF	TRBV7-2	TRBJ2-4	-	many
TGCGCCAGCAGCGACACACAGGGGGCAAATCAGCCCCAGCATTTT	CASSDTQGANQPQHF	TRBV4-1	TRBJ1-5	TRBD1	once
TGTGCCAGCAGCTTAGCGTCCGGGATCTACGAGCAGTACTTC	CASSLASGIYEQYF	TRBV7-8	TRBJ2-7	-	-
TGTGCCAGCAGCTTAGGTGCCGCCGGGAGGAGCGCTCGCCAAGAGACCCAGTACTTC	CASSLGAAGRSARQETQYF	TRBV7-2	TRBJ2-5	TRBD2	-
TGTGCCAGCTCACCACCGGGACTCTGGGACTCTGGGGCCAACGTCCTGACTTTC	CASSPPGLWDSGANVLTF	TRBV18	TRBJ2-6	-	-
TGTGCCAGTAGTTCGTCAGGCCGGGAGCAGTACTTC	CASSSSGREQYF	TRBV19	TRBJ2-7	-	-
TGTGCCAGCAGTTCCGTACAGCGGATGATGGCTTTCTTT	CASSSVQRMMAFF	TRBV12-3/TRBV12-4	TRBJ1-1	-	-
TGTGCCAGCAGAGGGGGACAGAACTATGGCTACACCTTC	CASRGGQNYGYTF	TRBV6-6	TRBJ1-2	TRBD1	few
TGTGCCAGCAGTCGGGACTTTGAGAAACTGTTTTTT	CASSRDFEKLFF	TRBV7-9	TRBJ1-4	-	-
TGTGCCAGCAGCCAAGAGGGGGGTACCTACGAGCAGTACTTC	CASSQEGGTYEQYF	TRBV4-2	TRBJ2-7	-	-
TGTGCCAGCAGCCGACAAGCGGAGCTGTTTTTT	CASSRQAELFF	TRBV3-1/TRBV3-2	TRBJ2-2	-	-
TGTGCCAGCAGCTTGTGGCAGTATAATTCACCCCTCCACTTT	CASSLWQYNSPLHF	TRBV5-6	TRBJ1-6	-	once
TGTGCCAGCAGCGGAGACAGGGGGAGAAACACCATATATTTT	CASSGDRGRNTIYF	TRBV9	TRBJ1-3	TRBD1	-
TGTGCCAGCAGTGACACACGAAAACTGTTTTTT	CASSDTRKLFF	TRBV4-2	TRBJ1-4	-	-
TGTGCCAGCAGCTTAGGAGTGACATACCAAGAGACCCAGTACTTC	CASSLGVTYQETQYF	TRBV7-8	TRBJ2-5	-	-
TGCGCCAGCAGCTTGGCCGACAGGGCCGGGGGCTACACCTTC	CASSLADRAGGYTF	TRBV5-1	TRBJ1-2	TRBD1	-
TGTGCCAGCAGACTGGGGGCAGGTCGCAATCAGCCCCAGCATTTT	CASRLGAGRNQPQHF	TRBV7-2	TRBJ1-5	-	-
TGTGCCAGCAGCCCAGGGACTAGTTGGGAGCAGTTCTTC	CASSPGTSWEQFF	TRBV7-3	TRBJ2-1	TRBD2	-
TGTGCCAGCAGTCGGACTGGCCAGCAGTACTTC	CASSRTGQQYF	TRBV28	TRBJ2-7	-	-
TGTGCCAGCAGCTTAGGTCTGAGGGCTTTCGGTCGAGACACTGAAGCTTTCTTT	CASSLGLRAFGRDTEAFF	TRBV7-8	TRBJ1-1	-	-
TGTGCCTGGAGTGGGGACACCCTGAACACTGAAGCTTTCTTT	CAWSGDTLNTEAFF	TRBV30	TRBJ1-1	-	-
TGTGCCAGCAGCTCTCTTAGCGGTTTCTCCTACAATGAGCAGTTCTTC	CASSSLSGFSYNEQFF	TRBV7-6	TRBJ2-1	-	few
TGTGCCAGTAGTATGAGGGGGGGCGAGTATCAGCCCCAGCATTTT	CASSMRGGEYQPQHF	TRBV19	TRBJ1-5	-	-
TGTGCCAGCATCAACAGGGAAAGGGGCAATCAGCCCCAGCATTTT	CASINRERGNQPQHF	TRBV28	TRBJ1-5	-	-
TGTGCCAGCAGTTGGCAGGGAGGCACTGAAGCTTTCTTT	CASSWQGGTEAFF	TRBV3-1/TRBV3-2	TRBJ1-1	-	-
TGTGCCAGCAGTAACCAAGCCCGACAGGGGGCAGATGAAAAACTGTTTTTT	CASSNQARQGADEKLFF	TRBV28	TRBJ1-4	TRBD1	many
TGTGCCTGGGGCGCAGGGTGGTATGAAAAACTGTTTTTT	CAWGAGWYEKLFF	TRBV30	TRBJ1-4	-	-
TGTGCCAGCAGTTTCAGTGATGTAGCCAAAAACATTCAGTACTTC	CASSFSDVAKNIQYF	TRBV28	TRBJ2-4	-	once
TGCAGCGTTGAAAGGGTGTCAGGGACCTACAATGAGCAGTTCTTC	CSVERVSGTYNEQFF	TRBV29-1	TRBJ2-1	-	-
TGTGCCAGCAGCCCGGACAGGGGATTGTCTTTTCGAGGCTACACCTTC	CASSPDRGLSFRGYTF	TRBV27	TRBJ1-2	TRBD1	-